This T cell receptor beta chain is from a study of early T cells in non-severe SARS-CoV-2 infection (dated by TCRdb to the early 2020s). In the study overall: Because TCR sequencing relied on bulk RNA taken from unsorted whole blood, pairing of alpha and beta chains was not possible.

This clonotype appeared a single time. The clone's antigen remains unknown. Base quality data are lacking; no much larger clone is found one base away. A lone read is weak support. Reading from cysteine to phenylalanine, the CDR3 counts 13 amino acids. Only CDR3 DNA is held: 39 bases, read in frame from base 1. V sheds 0 bases and J sheds 6 bases, leaving 8 bases between their ends. Per the germline V gene, ENHRY is the CDR1 and SYGVKD is the CDR2. Results and caveats for the whole study, not just this receptor: VDJdb matching was skewed toward anti-spike CD8 responses, so virus-specific expansions were likely underestimated and private and CD4 specificities were missed.

This was a case-control study nested in a cohort of healthcare workers in London, UK, who had nasopharyngeal swab PCR tests and blood samples taken every week. Healthcare workers were enrolled in the week of the UK lockdown, from 23 to 31 March 2020, and were followed every week for up to about 16 weeks. Libraries were constructed by 5' RACE. The instrument was a NextSeq 500. The TCR library protocol attached unique molecular identifiers to individual cDNA molecules to correct for sequencing error and PCR bias. Sequencing covered both TCR alpha and beta chains, and within each sample the abundances of alpha and beta sequences were tightly co-correlated. As for the authors' bioinformatics: V gene, J gene and CDR3 annotation of TCR sequences was performed with Decombinator V4. TCRs were defined as expanded if a significant change between any two time points was detected under a Poisson model with p below 0.0001. TCR abundances were normalised to the total number of TCRs sequenced per sample and were expressed as counts per million. TRAV1-2 paired with TRAJ12, TRAJ20 or TRAJ33 defined MAIT TCRs, while TRAV10 paired with TRAJ18 defined iNKT TCRs. A search of VDJdb, accessed on 1 November 2021, was run for TCRs annotated to CMV, EBV and SARS-CoV-2, with TCRs annotated for multiple antigens excluded. TCRdb redid the processing of the public reads, applying fastp at Q25 and MiXCR, and retained in-frame beta chains. CDR3 protein sequences are deduplicated, and each keeps its most common genes and DNA. It is TCRdb's table, rather than the study itself, that gives the V and J calls and clone size. Counted in this sample were about 110,000 distinct CDR3 sequences; 12% of them appeared once. Around 3% of the sample is in the top ten clones.

The sequence joins TRBV10-3 to TRBJ1-1, and TRBD1 may be the D gene, going by 5 matching bases. The origin of this receptor is an adult who was a healthcare worker with PCR-confirmed SARS-CoV-2 infection or an uninfected control (not recorded which). The specimen was whole blood. In nucleotide form, the sequence is TGTGCCATCAGTGAGTCCGCAGGGCCTGAAGCTTTCTTT. Translated, this is CAISESAGPEAFF.